These 9 T cell receptor beta chains were sequenced from one sample in a study of CD8 T cells in ankylosing spondylitis. Each CDR3 protein is one row after TCRdb ran MiXCR on the 5' RACE reads. The table shows around 300,000 distinct CDR3 sequences, with 11% occurring only once. The sequenced sample consisted of blood, either unsorted or a sorted T cell fraction (not recorded which). The receptors derive from a female donor with ankylosing spondylitis or in good health (not recorded which).

At least ten counts were recorded for this clonotype. The chain carries TRBV20-1 and TRBJ2-1, with TRBD2 matching over 11 bases. The CDR3 contains 15 residues. Looked up from germline, CDR1 is DFQATT and CDR2 is SNEGSKA (reference sequence). V lost 0 bases, J lost 6 bases, and 4 bases stayed unmatched. The chain's CDR3 is CSARDNSGGVNEQFF. The CDR3 nucleotides read TGCAGTGCTAGAGACAATAGCGGGGGGGTCAATGAGCAGTTCTTC.

This clonotype came up a few times. V and J are TRBV20-1 and TRBJ2-1; D ambiguous. This CDR3 is built from 15 residues. Between the trimmed V and J ends, which lost 0 bases and 4 bases, there was a span of 13 bases. Germline V gene data show CDR1 as DFQATT and CDR2 as SNEGSKA (reference sequence). CDR3 sequence reads: CSARDQDGLYNEQFF. CDR3 coding DNA: TGCAGTGCTAGAGATCAGGACGGCCTATACAATGAGCAGTTCTTC.

This clonotype was recorded many times. CDR3 sequence (DNA): TGCAGTGCTAGACCCCGACTATCAAATGAGCAGTTCTTC. It encodes CSARPRLSNEQFF. The chain uses TRBV20-1 and TRBJ2-1; a possible D gene is TRBD2 (5 bases). Germline V gene sequence: CDR1 DFQATT, CDR2 SNEGSKA (reference sequence). Trimming took 2 bases from V and 7 from J, leaving 12 bases between them. This CDR3 is built from 13 residues.

Note on this clonotype: Mismatch with germline at one junction end may stem from a read error. The V and J genes are TRBV5-6 and TRBJ1-6; D not resolved. This CDR3 is 16 amino acids long. CDR1 is SGHDT and CDR2 is YYEEEE in the germline V gene. In nucleotides, the CDR3 is TGTGCCAGCAGCTTGTCGGAGAGCTCCCATAATTCACCCCTCCACTTT. Its translation: CASSLSESSHNSPLHF.

This clonotype has ten or more counts. The chain carries TRBV20-1 and TRBJ1-5, with 8 bases fitting TRBD1. Germline loops: CDR1 DFQATT, CDR2 SNEGSKA (reference sequence). The CDR3 runs to 15 residues. The V gene end was trimmed by 4 bases and the J gene end by 1 base; junction bases not matched to a gene: 6. In DNA, the CDR3 is TGCAGTGCTACCGGGACAGGTGGAAGCAATCAGCCCCAGCATTTT. Translated: CSATGTGGSNQPQHF.

This chain joins TRBV20-1 and TRBJ2-1; D is unresolved. Trimming pared 2 bases from V and 6 bases from J, leaving 11 bases between. Germline V gene data show CDR1 as DFQATT and CDR2 as SNEGSKA (reference sequence). The CDR3 has 13 residues. DNA for the CDR3: TGCAGTGCTAGACAAGACGTGATCAATGAGCAGTTCTTC. It codes for CSARQDVINEQFF.

This clonotype was seen a handful of times. The rearrangement joins TRBV18 to TRBJ1-5; D unclear. The germline gives CDR1 KGHSH, CDR2 LQKENI. The CDR3 contains 14 residues. V lost 6 bases and J lost 0, with 9 bases in between. The DNA of the CDR3 is TGTGCCAGCTCGTACAGAAATAGCAATCAGCCCCAGCATTTT. It specifies CASSYRNSNQPQHF.

The chain uses TRBV3-1 and TRBJ2-3; tentatively, D is TRBD2 (5 bases). From germline, CDR1 is LGHDT and CDR2 YNNKEL (reference sequence). The ends were cut back, 1 base at V and 6 bases at J, with 8 bases in the middle. The CDR3 runs 13 residues. CDR3 sequence (DNA): TGTGCCAGCAGCCAAGCCGGGGTGGATACGCAGTATTTT. Encoded protein: CASSQAGVDTQYF.

In this sample, this clonotype turned up many times. The J gene is TRBJ1-1, the V gene TRBV20-1; D is unresolved. This CDR3 region has 14 residues. V was shortened by 0 bases and J by 4 bases, with 12 bases between the two germline ends. Germline-derived CDR1 and CDR2 are DFQATT and SNEGSKA (reference sequence). The CDR3 DNA follows: TGCAGTGCTAGAGATGATCGGGAGGGCACTGAAGCTTTCTTT. Its translation is CSARDDREGTEAFF.